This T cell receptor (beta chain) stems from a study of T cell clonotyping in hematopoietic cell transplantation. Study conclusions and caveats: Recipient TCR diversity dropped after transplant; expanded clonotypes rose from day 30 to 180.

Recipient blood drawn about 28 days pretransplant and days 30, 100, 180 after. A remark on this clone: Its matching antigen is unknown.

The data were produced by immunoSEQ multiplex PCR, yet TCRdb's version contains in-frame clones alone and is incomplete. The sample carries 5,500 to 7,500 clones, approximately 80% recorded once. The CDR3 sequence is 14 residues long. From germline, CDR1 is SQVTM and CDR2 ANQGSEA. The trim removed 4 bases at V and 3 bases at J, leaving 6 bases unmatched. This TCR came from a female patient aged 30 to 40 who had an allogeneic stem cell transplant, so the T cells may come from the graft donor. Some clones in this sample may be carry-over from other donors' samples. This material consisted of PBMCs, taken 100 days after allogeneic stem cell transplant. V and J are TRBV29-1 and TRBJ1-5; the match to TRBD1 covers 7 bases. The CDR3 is CSVVTGMDNQPQHF. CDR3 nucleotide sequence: TGCAGCGTTGTGACAGGGATGGACAATCAGCCCCAGCATTTT.